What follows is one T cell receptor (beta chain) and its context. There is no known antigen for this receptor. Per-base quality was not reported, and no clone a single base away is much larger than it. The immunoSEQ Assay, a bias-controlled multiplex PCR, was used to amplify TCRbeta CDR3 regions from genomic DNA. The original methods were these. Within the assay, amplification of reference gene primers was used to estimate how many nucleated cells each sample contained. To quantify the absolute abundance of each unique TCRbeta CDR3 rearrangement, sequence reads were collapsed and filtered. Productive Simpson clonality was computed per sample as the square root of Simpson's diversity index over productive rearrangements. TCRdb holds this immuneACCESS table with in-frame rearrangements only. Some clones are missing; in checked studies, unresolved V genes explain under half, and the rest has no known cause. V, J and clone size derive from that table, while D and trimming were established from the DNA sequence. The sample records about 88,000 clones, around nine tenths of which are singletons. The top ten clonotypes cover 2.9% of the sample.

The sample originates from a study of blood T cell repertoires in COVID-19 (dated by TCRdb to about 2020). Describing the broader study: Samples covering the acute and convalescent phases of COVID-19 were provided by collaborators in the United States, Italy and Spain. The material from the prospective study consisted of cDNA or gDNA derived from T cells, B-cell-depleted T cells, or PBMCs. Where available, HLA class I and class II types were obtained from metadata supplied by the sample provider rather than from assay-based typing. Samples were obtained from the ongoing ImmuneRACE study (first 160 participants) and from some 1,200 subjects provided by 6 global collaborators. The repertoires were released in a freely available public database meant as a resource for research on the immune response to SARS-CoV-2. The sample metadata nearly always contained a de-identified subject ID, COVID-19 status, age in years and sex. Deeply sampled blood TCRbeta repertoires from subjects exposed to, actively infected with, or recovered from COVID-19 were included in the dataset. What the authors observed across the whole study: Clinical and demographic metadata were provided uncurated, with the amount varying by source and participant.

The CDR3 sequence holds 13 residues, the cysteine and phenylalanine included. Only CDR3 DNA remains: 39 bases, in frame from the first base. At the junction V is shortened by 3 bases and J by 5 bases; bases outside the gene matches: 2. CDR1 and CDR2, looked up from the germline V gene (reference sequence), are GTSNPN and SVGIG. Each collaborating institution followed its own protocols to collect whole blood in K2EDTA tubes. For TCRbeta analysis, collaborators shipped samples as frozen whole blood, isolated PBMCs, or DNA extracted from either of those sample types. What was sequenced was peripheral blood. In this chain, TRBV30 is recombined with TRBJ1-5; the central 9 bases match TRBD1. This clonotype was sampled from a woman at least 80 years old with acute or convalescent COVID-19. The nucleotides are TGTGCCTGGAGCGACAGGGGGGATCAGCCCCAGCATTTT. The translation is CAWSDRGDQPQHF.